This TCR beta chain is from a study of T-cell reconstitution after alpha-beta-depleted transplantation in children. A TCRbeta library incorporating unique molecular identifiers was prepared. Each CDR3 protein is one row after TCRdb ran MiXCR on the PCR reads. The table records about 140,000 distinct CDR3 sequences, around 8.5% of them present only once. The CDR3 runs to 17 residues. V dropped 6 bases and J dropped 3; count of bases not matched to a gene: 11. In germline, CDR1 is SGHVT, CDR2 SQSDAQ. The receptor was derived from a female patient aged 2-10 years who had a stem cell transplant for congenital amegakaryocytic thrombocytopenia, so the T cells may come from the graft donor. The starting material was PBMCs, mostly from graft donor cells, obtained 180 days after TCRalphabeta/CD19-depleted stem cell transplant. The rearrangement links TRBV7-4 to TRBJ1-5; 10 bases fit TRBD1. This CDR3 is CASRGQGDPAPNQPQHF. CDR3 coding DNA: TGTGCCAGCAGAGGACAGGGGGACCCGGCCCCCAATCAGCCCCAGCATTTT.